A single sample is the source of the 15 T cell receptor beta chains below, sequenced in a study of T cell repertoires in cytomegalovirus infection. TCRdb analysed the reads with MiXCR anew, one entry per CDR3 protein. The sample yields about 130,000 distinct CDR3 sequences, 20% to 30% seen once. These receptors have no known antigen. The sample consisted of PBMCs, sequenced either directly or after in vitro stimulation (not recorded which). Every receptor here comes from a human donor in good health (CMV status not recorded). Some clones in this sample may be carry-over from other donors' samples.

In this sample, this clonotype turned up a few times. The chain is built from TRBV7-2 and TRBJ2-7; TRBD1 aligns across 10 bases. This CDR3 region has 15 residues. Per the germline V gene, CDR1 is SGHTA and CDR2 is FQGNSA. With 5 bases clipped from V and 4 bases from J, the junction kept 8 bases outside the gene matches. The CDR3 nucleotides are TGTGCCAGCAGCGTCATCGGGACAGGGGATTACGAGCAGTACTTC. Protein product: CASSVIGTGDYEQYF. Combining the CDR3 with reference TRBV7-2 and TRBJ2-7 gives the whole variable domain GAGVSQSPSNKVTEKGKDVELRCDPISGHTALYWYRQSLGQGLEFLIYFQGNSAPDKSGLPSDRFSAERTGGSVSTLTIQRTQQEDSAVYLCASSVIGTGDYEQYFGPGTRLTVT.

This clonotype was seen more than once but under ten times. V usage is TRBV29-1 and J usage is TRBJ2-5, with 10 bases that match TRBD2. This CDR3 is 12 amino acids long. CDR1 and CDR2 (germline): SQVTM, ANQGSEA. The trim removed 7 bases at V and 4 bases at J, leaving 3 bases unmatched. CDR3 residues: CSARTSGETQYF. The CDR3 DNA is TGCAGCGCTCGGACTAGCGGAGAGACCCAGTACTTC.

This clonotype was counted between two and nine times. The V gene is TRBV5-6, the J gene TRBJ1-5, with D hard to call. V gave up 4 bases and J gave up 0 bases, with 11 bases separating them. This CDR3 comprises 15 residues. The germline CDR1 and CDR2 sequences are SGHDT and YYEEEE. The CDR3 sequence: CASSPWQYSNQPQHF. The DNA for the CDR3 is TGTGCCAGCAGCCCGTGGCAGTATAGCAATCAGCCCCAGCATTTT.

This clonotype has a handful of counts. The V gene is TRBV7-3, the J gene TRBJ2-1; TRBD1 is a possible D gene (5 bases). The germline CDR1 and CDR2 sequences are SGHTA and FQGTGA. The CDR3 has 13 residues. V was trimmed by 5 bases and J by 10 bases, leaving 15 bases between them. The CDR3 here is CASSRFDREEQFF. The CDR3 bases are TGTGCCAGCAGCCGTTTTGACAGAGAGGAGCAGTTCTTC.

This clonotype was seen only a few times. The V call is TRBV7-9, the J call TRBJ1-1; 8 nucleotides line up with TRBD1. Germline-derived CDR1 and CDR2 are SEHNR and FQNEAQ (reference sequence). V was pared by 5 bases and J by 2 bases, with 10 bases of the junction left unmatched. The CDR3 length is 16 residues. CDR3 coding DNA: TGTGCCAGCAGCAACCAAGGCAGGGGGCGAAACACTGAAGCTTTCTTT. This gives the protein CASSNQGRGRNTEAFF.

The chain joins TRBV19 to TRBJ2-1; tentatively, D is TRBD2 (6 bases). CDR3 length: 15 amino acids. The germline V gene has CDR1 LNHDA and CDR2 SQIVND (reference sequence). V dropped 3 bases and J dropped 7 bases, with 16 bases sitting between them. CDR3 sequence: CASSMGGAGWNEQFF. In DNA form, the CDR3 reads TGTGCCAGTAGTATGGGCGGGGCTGGGTGGAATGAGCAGTTCTTC.

The chain recombines TRBV12-3 or TRBV12-4 with TRBJ2-1, with 8 nucleotides matching TRBD2. The CDR3 runs 15 residues. Trimming removed 5 bases from V and 4 bases from J; junction bases left unmatched: 7. This chain's CDR3 is CASSPRTSRYNEQFF. The CDR3 nucleotides are TGTGCCAGCAGTCCCAGGACTAGCCGATACAATGAGCAGTTCTTC.

V is TRBV12-3 or TRBV12-4 and J is TRBJ2-2, with 8 bases matching TRBD1. The CDR3 runs 15 residues. The V segment lost 7 bases and the J segment 4 bases; nucleotides outside the gene matches: 8. CDR3 sequence reads: CASKPTGVGTGELFF. The CDR3 DNA reads TGTGCCAGCAAACCGACAGGGGTTGGCACCGGGGAGCTGTTTTTT.

As DNA, the CDR3 is TGTGCCAGCAGCCAAGATAAGGTGTCGGGAGGAGTGGAGACCCAGTACTTC. Protein product: CASSQDKVSGGVETQYF. J is TRBJ2-5 and V is TRBV3-1; 7 bases align to TRBD2. Germline V gives CDR1 LGHDT, CDR2 YNNKEL (reference sequence). This CDR3 region has 17 residues. V gave up 0 bases and J gave up 5 bases; unmatched junction bases: 12.

This clonotype showed up just a few times. The V and J genes are TRBV9 and TRBJ1-4; no firm D call. The germline gives CDR1 SGDLS, CDR2 YYNGEE. V was pared by 3 bases and J by 5 bases, with 20 bases between. The CDR3 has 17 residues. The CDR3, as DNA: TGTGCCAGCAGCGCCTCCTCCGGGCGGGTCAAAAATGAAAAACTGTTTTTT. It is translated as CASSASSGRVKNEKLFF.

The V gene is TRBV20-1, the J gene TRBJ1-5; D is undetermined. Germline CDR1 is DFQATT and CDR2 is SNEGSKA (reference sequence). Trimming pared 1 base from V and 1 base from J, leaving 8 bases between. This CDR3 has 14 residues. CDR3 in amino acids: CSARVPRSNQPQHF. In nucleotides, the CDR3 is TGCAGTGCTAGAGTACCCCGCAGCAATCAGCCCCAGCATTTT.

V and J are TRBV30 and TRBJ2-1; 7 bases map to TRBD2. Trimming removed 2 bases from V and 9 bases from J; junction bases left unmatched: 13. This CDR3 region has 15 residues. From germline, CDR1 is GTSNPN and CDR2 SVGIG (reference sequence). CDR3 sequence: CAWSSGLVSPAEQFF. For the CDR3, the DNA is TGTGCCTGGAGTTCCGGACTAGTCTCCCCAGCTGAGCAGTTCTTC.

V and J are TRBV15 and TRBJ1-6; D possibly corresponds to TRBD1 (5 bases). V was pared by 1 base and J by 4 bases, with 11 bases between. Germline V gives CDR1 LNHNV, CDR2 YYDKDF (reference sequence). The CDR3 is made up of 16 amino acids. The CDR3 reads CATSRGGNLYNSPLHF. DNA of the CDR3: TGTGCCACCAGCAGAGGGGGGAACCTGTATAATTCACCCCTCCACTTT.

The V call is TRBV7-2, the J call TRBJ2-2; tentatively, D is TRBD2 (5 bases). The germline gives CDR1 SGHTA, CDR2 FQGNSA. The V end was cut by 1 base, the J end by 6 bases, with 9 bases between. The CDR3 consists of 14 residues. CDR3 bases: TGTGCCAGCAGCTTAGGGCTAGCCCCCGGGGAGCTGTTTTTT. It encodes CASSLGLAPGELFF.

The J gene is TRBJ2-1, the V gene TRBV6-2 or TRBV6-3; TRBD2 matches 10 bases. V lost 4 bases, J lost 8 bases, and 11 bases stayed unmatched. In germline, CDR1 is MNHEY, CDR2 SVGEGT. The CDR3 extends over 16 amino acids. CDR3 loop: CASSSSGTSEVDEQFF. DNA for the CDR3: TGTGCCAGCAGTTCGAGTGGGACTAGCGAGGTCGATGAGCAGTTCTTC.